Listed below are T cell receptor beta chains from one sample, sequenced in a study of blood T cell repertoires in COVID-19. The method was immunoSEQ multiplex PCR; TCRdb's version includes in-frame clones alone and lacks a portion of them. The repertoire holds over 200,000 clones, with over 80% as singletons. Source material: PBMCs or T cells enriched from blood (not recorded which). The receptor set was obtained from a woman aged 25 to 39 who had been exposed to COVID-19. Both conserved end residues are part of each CDR3. D genes are given only for firm matches. Part of the rows lack a size; the others show once, few, many or a class for expanded clones.

J gene,V gene,D gene,clone size,CDR3 protein,CDR3 DNA
TRBJ2-7,TRBV9,NA,NA,CASSPQTGSLSYEQYF,TGTGCCAGCAGCCCACAGACAGGTTCCCTCTCCTACGAGCAGTACTTC
TRBJ2-3,TRBV30,TRBD2,NA,CAWNRAGAGTQYF,TGTGCCTGGAATCGGGCGGGAGCGGGAACGCAGTATTTT
TRBJ1-1,TRBV19,NA,NA,CASSLTMNTEAFF,TGTGCCAGTAGTCTGACAATGAACACTGAAGCTTTCTTT
TRBJ1-4,TRBV7-9,TRBD1,NA,CASSWGTGRDEKLFF,TGTGCCAGCAGCTGGGGGACAGGGAGAGATGAAAAACTGTTTTTT
TRBJ1-6,TRBV6-5,NA,NA,CASSTRGGRASPLHF,TGTGCCAGCAGTACCCGCGGGGGCCGGGCATCACCCCTCCACTTT
TRBJ2-1,TRBV7-2,TRBD2,NA,CASSFPLGLAGDHNEQFF,TGTGCCAGCAGCTTCCCACTAGGACTAGCGGGAGACCACAATGAGCAGTTCTTC
TRBJ2-2,TRBV6-6,NA,NA,CASSYMDIRTGELFF,TGTGCCAGCAGTTATATGGACATCCGGACCGGGGAGCTGTTTTTT
TRBJ2-3,TRBV19,TRBD1,NA,CASSIQGDTDTQYF,TGTGCCAGTAGTATACAGGGGGACACAGATACGCAGTATTTT
TRBJ2-3,TRBV5-1,NA,few,CASSFGGFTDTQYF,TGCGCCAGCAGCTTTGGGGGGTTCACAGATACGCAGTATTTT
TRBJ1-5,TRBV28,TRBD1,once,CASSSSLGQGFGQPQHF,TGTGCCAGCAGTTCGTCTCTGGGACAGGGTTTCGGCCAGCCCCAGCATTTT
TRBJ2-7,TRBV18,NA,NA,CASSPLDIYEQYF,TGTGCCAGCTCACCATTGGACATCTACGAGCAGTACTTC
TRBJ1-6,TRBV5-5,NA,NA,CASSLRLQINSPLHF,TGTGCCAGCAGCTTGAGGTTACAGATCAATTCACCCCTCCACTTT
TRBJ1-1,TRBV6-4,NA,NA,CASRQSRANTEAFF,TGTGCCAGCAGACAGTCGAGAGCAAACACTGAAGCTTTCTTT
TRBJ1-1,TRBV30,NA,NA,CAWSGQGTEAFF,TGTGCCTGGAGCGGTCAGGGGACTGAAGCTTTCTTT
TRBJ1-1,TRBV7-9,NA,NA,CASSLWGGAEGNTEAFF,TGTGCCAGCAGCTTATGGGGGGGCGCGGAGGGCAACACTGAAGCTTTCTTT
TRBJ1-4,TRBV5-1,TRBD1,NA,CASSSTGGAANEKLFF,TGCGCCAGCAGCTCTACAGGGGGCGCAGCTAATGAAAAACTGTTTTTT
TRBJ1-5,TRBV9,NA,NA,CASSGPQGQPQHF,TGTGCCAGCAGCGGCCCACAGGGACAGCCCCAGCATTTT
TRBJ2-1,TRBV10-3,NA,NA,CAISEPGRVVDEQFF,TGTGCCATCAGTGAGCCGGGCAGGGTCGTCGATGAGCAGTTCTTC
TRBJ2-1,TRBV18,NA,NA,CASSPAPGDPLYNEQFF,TGTGCCAGCTCACCAGCTCCAGGGGACCCGCTGTACAATGAGCAGTTCTTC
TRBJ2-3,TRBV14,NA,NA,CASSQNRAGITDTQYF,TGTGCCAGCAGCCAGAACAGGGCCGGAATCACAGATACGCAGTATTTT
TRBJ1-1,TRBV4-1,NA,NA,CASSQVGGTEAFF,TGCGCCAGCAGCCAAGTGGGAGGCACTGAAGCTTTCTTT
TRBJ1-1,TRBV28,TRBD1,NA,CASSLYRGRSTEAFF,TGTGCCAGCAGTTTATACAGGGGTCGAAGTACTGAAGCTTTCTTT
TRBJ2-2,TRBV11-3,NA,NA,CASSLADTGELFF,TGTGCCAGCAGCTTAGCTGACACCGGGGAGCTGTTTTTT
TRBJ2-2,TRBV5-1,NA,NA,CASSSTSPTGELFF,TGCGCCAGCAGCAGTACTAGCCCCACCGGGGAGCTGTTTTTT
TRBJ1-2,TRBV4-2,NA,NA,CASSQGPGRTKNYGYTF,TGTGCCAGCAGCCAAGGCCCCGGGAGGACTAAAAACTATGGCTACACCTTC
TRBJ1-5,TRBV27,NA,NA,CASSFTVGQPQHF,TGTGCCAGCAGTTTCACAGTAGGACAGCCCCAGCATTTT
TRBJ2-5,TRBV25-1,TRBD1,NA,CASSPPGGETQYF,TGTGCCAGCAGTCCCCCAGGGGGCGAGACCCAGTACTTC
TRBJ2-3,TRBV18,TRBD2,NA,CASSSQAVAGGDTQYF,TGTGCCAGCTCGAGTCAAGCGGTCGCGGGGGGGGATACGCAGTATTTT
TRBJ1-2,TRBV11-3,TRBD1,NA,CASSPGTVNGYTF,TGTGCCAGCAGCCCCGGGACAGTCAATGGCTACACCTTC
TRBJ2-5,TRBV2,NA,NA,CASSGTATYQETQYF,TGTGCCAGCAGTGGGACAGCGACCTACCAAGAGACCCAGTACTTC
TRBJ1-5,TRBV6-5,TRBD1,NA,CASSLGQGEPQHF,TGTGCCAGCAGTCTCGGACAGGGAGAGCCCCAGCATTTT
TRBJ2-6,TRBV27,NA,NA,CASSFTASGANVLTF,TGTGCCAGCAGTTTTACAGCCTCTGGGGCCAACGTCCTGACTTTC
TRBJ1-1,TRBV12-5,NA,few,CASGLVDSGAFF,TGTGCTAGTGGTTTGGTAGATTCGGGAGCTTTCTTT
TRBJ2-1,TRBV9,TRBD2,NA,CASSLQSSGGEQFF,TGTGCCAGCAGCCTCCAATCTAGCGGGGGCGAGCAGTTCTTC
TRBJ2-3,TRBV4-1,NA,NA,CASSPGPYSRFSTDTQYF,TGCGCCAGCAGCCCTGGGCCATACTCCCGGTTTAGCACAGATACGCAGTATTTT
TRBJ2-3,TRBV18,TRBD2,NA,CASSGLAGAVDTQYF,TGTGCCAGCTCTGGACTAGCGGGAGCTGTAGATACGCAGTATTTT
TRBJ2-7,TRBV14,NA,NA,CASSPGSLPFYEQYF,TGTGCCAGCAGCCCAGGGTCCCTCCCCTTCTACGAGCAGTACTTC
TRBJ1-3,TRBV3-1/TRBV3-2,NA,NA,CASSQGLGQENTIYF,TGTGCCAGCAGCCAAGGATTGGGGCAGGAAAACACCATATATTTT
TRBJ2-1,TRBV5-1,TRBD2,NA,CASFILAGGENEQFF,TGCGCCAGCTTTATTCTAGCGGGAGGGGAAAATGAGCAGTTCTTC
TRBJ1-3,TRBV12-3/TRBV12-4,NA,NA,CASSLAQNTIYF,TGTGCCAGCAGTTTAGCGCAGAACACCATATATTTT
TRBJ2-7,TRBV6-5,TRBD1,NA,CASSRQGIRGHEQYF,TGTGCCAGCAGCCGACAGGGGATAAGGGGCCACGAGCAGTACTTC
TRBJ2-2,TRBV2,TRBD1,few,CASSEGGQGVDGELFF,TGTGCCAGCAGTGAAGGTGGACAGGGAGTTGATGGGGAGCTGTTTTTT
TRBJ1-2,TRBV12-3/TRBV12-4,NA,NA,CASRGGDGYTF,TGTGCCAGCAGAGGGGGGGACGGCTACACCTTC
TRBJ1-1,TRBV18,NA,NA,CASSPTLNTEAFF,TGTGCCAGCTCACCAACTCTGAACACTGAAGCTTTCTTT